This T cell receptor (beta chain) was recovered during a study of OX40 agonist ivuxolimab in advanced cancers. Whole-study context: Patients got intravenous ivuxolimab at 0.01 to 10 mg/kg every 2 weeks. General study results and limits: Some nonresponders likewise displayed low normalized T-cell clonal expansion. Among T cells, CD8+ cells averaged more expanded clones than CD4+ cells. CD4+ and CD8+ blood T cells expanded clonally by week 6 at 0.1 to 3.0 mg/kg.

Of note for this clone: What it recognizes is unknown.

Sequenced by immunoSEQ multiplex PCR; TCRdb stores in-frame clones only, minus some. This sample has more than 100,000 clones, with around 91% found just once. The length of the CDR3 is 13 residues. V was cut by 3 bases and J by 5 bases, with 10 bases left in between. The germline CDR1 and CDR2 sequences are SGHNT and YENEEA. This chain uses TRBV11-3 with TRBJ2-5; no reliable D call. The TCR originated in an adult with an advanced solid tumor such as melanoma, head and neck, liver or kidney cancer. The source was CD4+ or CD8+ T cells sorted from blood, collected in a trial of the OX40 agonist ivuxolimab. The CDR3 here is CASSFRHMETQYF. DNA of the CDR3: TGTGCCAGCAGCTTTCGACACATGGAGACCCAGTACTTC.